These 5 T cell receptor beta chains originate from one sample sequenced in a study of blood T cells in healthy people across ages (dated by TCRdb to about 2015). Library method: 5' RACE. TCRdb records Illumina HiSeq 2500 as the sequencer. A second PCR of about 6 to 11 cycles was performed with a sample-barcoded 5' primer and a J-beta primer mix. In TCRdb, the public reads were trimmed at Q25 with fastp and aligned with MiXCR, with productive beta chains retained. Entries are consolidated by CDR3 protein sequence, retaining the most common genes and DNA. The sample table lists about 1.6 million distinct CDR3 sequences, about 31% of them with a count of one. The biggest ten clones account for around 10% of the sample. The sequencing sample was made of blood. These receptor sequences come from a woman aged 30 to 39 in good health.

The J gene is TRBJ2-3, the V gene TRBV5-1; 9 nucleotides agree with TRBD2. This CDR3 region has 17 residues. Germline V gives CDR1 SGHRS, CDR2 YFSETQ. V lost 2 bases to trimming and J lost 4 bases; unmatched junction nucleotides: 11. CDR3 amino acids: CASSLPLSGSLADTQYF. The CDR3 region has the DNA TGCGCCAGCAGCTTACCTCTTAGCGGGAGTTTGGCAGATACGCAGTATTTT.

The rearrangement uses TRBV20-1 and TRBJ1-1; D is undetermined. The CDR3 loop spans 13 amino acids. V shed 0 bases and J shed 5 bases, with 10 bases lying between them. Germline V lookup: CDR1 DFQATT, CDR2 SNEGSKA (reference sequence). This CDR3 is CSARDPGRTEAFF. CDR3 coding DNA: TGCAGTGCTAGAGATCCGGGGAGAACTGAAGCTTTCTTT.

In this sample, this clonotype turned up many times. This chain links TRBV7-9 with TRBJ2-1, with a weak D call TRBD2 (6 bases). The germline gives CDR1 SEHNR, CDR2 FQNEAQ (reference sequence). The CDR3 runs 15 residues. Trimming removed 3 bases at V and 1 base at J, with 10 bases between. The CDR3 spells CASSLWGESYNEQFF. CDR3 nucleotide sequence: TGTGCCAGCAGCTTGTGGGGGGAGTCCTACAATGAGCAGTTCTTC.

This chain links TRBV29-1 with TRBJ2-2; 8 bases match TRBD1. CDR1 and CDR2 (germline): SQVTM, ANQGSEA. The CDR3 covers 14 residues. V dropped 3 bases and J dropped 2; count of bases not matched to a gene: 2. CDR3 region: CSVEGQDNTGELFF. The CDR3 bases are TGCAGCGTTGAGGGACAGGACAACACCGGGGAGCTGTTTTTT.

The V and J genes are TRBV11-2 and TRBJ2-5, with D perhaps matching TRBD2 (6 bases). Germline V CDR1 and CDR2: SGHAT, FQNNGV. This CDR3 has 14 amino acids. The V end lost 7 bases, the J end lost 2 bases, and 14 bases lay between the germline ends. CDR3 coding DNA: TGTGCCAGCACCCCCGGAGGGGCACAAGAGACCCAGTACTTC. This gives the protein CASTPGGAQETQYF.